The clone carrying this T cell receptor (beta chain) is termed medium-sized. Antigen specificity is unknown. Adjacent lung, free of atypia, was sampled at least 2 cm from the tumor margin. TCRdb's table, derived via immunoSEQ multiplex PCR, lists solely in-frame clones and lacks some. The sample consists of hundreds of clones, 20% of them appearing once. This entry is derived from a study of T cells in localized non-small cell lung cancer. Notes on the study in general: Adjacent lung was found to contain a median around 58 of the top 100 tumor clones. Sequencing covered just one tumor region, so heterogeneity cannot be ruled out. The highest T cell clonality was in uninvolved adjacent lung, above tumor.

Per the germline V gene, CDR1 is MNHGY and CDR2 is SAAAGT. V was trimmed by 6 bases and J by 2 bases, leaving 11 bases between them. This CDR3 is 13 amino acids long. The sequenced sample was normal lung tissue next to the tumor, obtained before any cancer treatment. This chain uses TRBV6-8 with TRBJ2-7, with D uncertain. The receptor was isolated from a man aged 40-75 years with stage III squamous cell lung carcinoma. CDR3 residues: CASSRPAPYEQYF. The DNA for the CDR3 is TGTGCCAGCAGCCGTCCGGCGCCCTACGAGCAGTACTTC.